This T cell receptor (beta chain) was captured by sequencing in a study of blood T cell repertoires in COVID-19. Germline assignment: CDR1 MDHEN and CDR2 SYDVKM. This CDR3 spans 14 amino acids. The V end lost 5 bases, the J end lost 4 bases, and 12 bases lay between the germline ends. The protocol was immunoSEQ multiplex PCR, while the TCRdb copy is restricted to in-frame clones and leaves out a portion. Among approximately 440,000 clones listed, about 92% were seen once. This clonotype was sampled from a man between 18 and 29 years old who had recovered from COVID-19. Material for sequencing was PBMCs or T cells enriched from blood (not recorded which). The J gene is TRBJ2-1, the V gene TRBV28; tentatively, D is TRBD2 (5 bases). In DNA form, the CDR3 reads TGTGCCAGCAGTACCACTAGAGGGTACAATGAGCAGTTCTTC. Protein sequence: CASSTTRGYNEQFF.